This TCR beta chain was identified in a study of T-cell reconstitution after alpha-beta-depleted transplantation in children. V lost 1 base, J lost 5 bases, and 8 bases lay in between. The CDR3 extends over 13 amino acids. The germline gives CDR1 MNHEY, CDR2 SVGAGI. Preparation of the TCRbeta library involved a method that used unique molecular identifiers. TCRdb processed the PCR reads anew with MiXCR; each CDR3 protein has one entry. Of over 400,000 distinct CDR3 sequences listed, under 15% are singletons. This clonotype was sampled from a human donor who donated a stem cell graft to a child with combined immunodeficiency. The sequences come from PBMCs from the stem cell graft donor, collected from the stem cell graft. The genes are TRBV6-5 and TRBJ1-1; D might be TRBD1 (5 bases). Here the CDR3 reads CASSYLQATEAFF. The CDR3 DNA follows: TGTGCCAGCAGTTACTTACAGGCGACTGAAGCTTTCTTT.